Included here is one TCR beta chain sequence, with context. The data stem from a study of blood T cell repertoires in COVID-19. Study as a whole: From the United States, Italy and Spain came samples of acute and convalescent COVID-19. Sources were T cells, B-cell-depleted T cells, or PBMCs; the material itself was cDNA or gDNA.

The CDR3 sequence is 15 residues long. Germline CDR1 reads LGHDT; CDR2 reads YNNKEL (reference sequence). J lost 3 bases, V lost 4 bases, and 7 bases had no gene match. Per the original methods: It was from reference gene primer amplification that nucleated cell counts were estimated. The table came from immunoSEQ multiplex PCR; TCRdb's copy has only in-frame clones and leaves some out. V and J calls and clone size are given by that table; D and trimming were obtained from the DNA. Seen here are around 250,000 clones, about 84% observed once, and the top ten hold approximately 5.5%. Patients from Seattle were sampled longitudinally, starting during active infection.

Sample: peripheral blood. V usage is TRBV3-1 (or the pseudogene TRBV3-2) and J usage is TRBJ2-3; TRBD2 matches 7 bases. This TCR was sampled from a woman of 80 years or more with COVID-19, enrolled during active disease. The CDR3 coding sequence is TGTGCCAGCAGCCCCCCCTCCGGGGGGACAGATACGCAGTATTTT. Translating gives CASSPPSGGTDTQYF.